The table lists the clone carrying this T cell receptor beta chain with a count of one. Antigen specificity is unknown. The sample originates from a study of OX40 agonist ivuxolimab in advanced cancers. Study-level background: An agonistic human IgG2 monoclonal antibody against OX40 (CD134) was given. Dose-escalation subjects each had hepatocellular carcinoma, melanoma, renal cell or head and neck cancer. General study results and limits: Blood T cells, both CD4+ and CD8+, expanded clonally by week 6 at 0.1 to 3.0 mg/kg.

The data were produced by immunoSEQ multiplex PCR, yet TCRdb's version contains in-frame clones alone and is incomplete. Here the sample spans 50,000 to 75,000 clones, around 79% being singletons. CDR3 length equals 17 residues. Germline CDR1 and CDR2: SGHAT and FQNNGV. Between the trimmed V and J ends, which lost 6 bases and 0 bases, there was a span of 21 bases. The sample was CD4+ or CD8+ T cells sorted from blood, taken in a trial of the OX40 agonist ivuxolimab. The V gene is TRBV11-2, the J gene TRBJ2-7, with D possibly TRBD2 on 7 matching bases. This TCR derives from an adult with an advanced solid tumor such as melanoma, head and neck, liver or kidney cancer. The CDR3 is CASSQKGGRGSSYEQYF. The DNA of the CDR3 is TGTGCCAGCAGTCAAAAAGGTGGGAGGGGGAGCTCCTACGAGCAGTACTTC.